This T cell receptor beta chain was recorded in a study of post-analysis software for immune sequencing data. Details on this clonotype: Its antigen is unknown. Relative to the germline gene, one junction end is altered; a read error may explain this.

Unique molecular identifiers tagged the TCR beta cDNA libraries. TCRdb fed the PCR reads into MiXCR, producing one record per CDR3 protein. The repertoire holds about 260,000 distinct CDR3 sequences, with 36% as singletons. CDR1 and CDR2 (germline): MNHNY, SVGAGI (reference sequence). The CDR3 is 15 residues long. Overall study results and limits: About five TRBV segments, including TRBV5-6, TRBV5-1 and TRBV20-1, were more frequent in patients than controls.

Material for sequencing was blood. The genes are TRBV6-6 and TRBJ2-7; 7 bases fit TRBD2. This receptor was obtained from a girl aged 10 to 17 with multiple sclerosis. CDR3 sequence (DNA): TGTGCCTGCAGTTACGGGGAGGGCACCTACTACGAGCAGTACTTC. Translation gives CACSYGEGTYYEQYF.